This T cell receptor (beta chain) was recovered during a study of shared clonotypes between healthy human individuals. Study-wide findings and caveats: Non-shared clonotypes were found to have lower generation probabilities than the clonotypes that were shared by all four of the sorted-subset donors. Sequencing depth was expected to affect clonotype sharing among donors.

This CDR3 is built from 13 residues. The germline V gene encodes CDR1 SGDLS and CDR2 YYNGEE. The junction had 8 bases not matched to a gene; V was cut back by 5 bases and J by 7 bases. With respect to this clone: Its antigen is undetermined.

The authors ran the assay at deep level. Sequencing used immunoSEQ multiplex PCR; TCRdb keeps in-frame clones, though not all of them. The table includes 740,000 or so clones, roughly 72% detected once. The receptor was isolated from a woman in her 30s in good health. The V and J genes are TRBV9 and TRBJ1-2; 7 bases are shared with TRBD1. The sample comprised memory CD4+ T cells sorted from blood. Subset defined: CD45RA-negative fraction. The CDR3 reads CASREGATGGYTF. CDR3 DNA sequence: TGTGCCAGCAGAGAGGGGGCAACTGGTGGCTACACCTTC.